Below, 21 T cell receptor beta chains from the same sample are listed, as sequenced in a study of metastatic and nonmetastatic thyroid tumors. Before thyroid surgery, none of the patients had received any treatment. Through MiXCR, TCRdb re-clonotyped the PCR reads. The sample holds 39,000 or so clones, roughly 45% seen once. Sequencing was performed on tumor tissue. The receptor source for this set is a male donor with papillary thyroid cancer or a benign thyroid nodule (not recorded which). Some clones in this sample may be carry-over from other donors' samples.

The chain recombines TRBV7-6 with TRBJ2-7, with D perhaps matching TRBD2 (5 bases). This CDR3 is 13 amino acids long. V lost 5 bases and J 3 bases, leaving 11 bases between the germline ends. The germline CDR1 and CDR2 sequences are SGHVS and FNYEAQ. The CDR3 region is CASSIDRDYEQYF. In DNA form, the CDR3 reads TGTGCCAGCAGCATAGACCGGGACTACGAGCAGTACTTC. Combining the CDR3 with reference TRBV7-6 and TRBJ2-7 gives the whole variable domain GAGVSQSPRYKVTKRGQDVALRCDPISGHVSLYWYRQALGQGPEFLTYFNYEAQQDKSGLPNDRFSAERPEGSISTLTIQRTEQRDSAMYRCASSIDRDYEQYFGPGTRLTVT.

A word on this clone: Other DNA sequences of this sample code for an identical CDR3. The gene calls are TRBV19 and TRBJ1-5, with D unclear. Trimming removed 5 bases at V and 11 bases at J, with 16 bases between. The CDR3 sequence is 13 residues long. The germline V gene has CDR1 LNHDA and CDR2 SQIVND (reference sequence). The CDR3 protein is CASSSSAARAQHF. The CDR3 DNA reads as TGTGCCAGTAGTTCCTCGGCTGCTAGAGCCCAGCATTTT.

The gene calls are TRBV24-1 and TRBJ1-1; the D gene is possibly TRBD1 (6 bases). The length of the CDR3 is 13 residues. The germline gives CDR1 KGHDR, CDR2 SFDVKD. V lost 7 bases and J 1 base, leaving 9 bases between the germline ends. CDR3 bases: TGTGCCACCAGGGAGACAGGGAACACTGAAGCTTTCTTT. The encoded protein is CATRETGNTEAFF.

The sample holds a few counts of this clone. The gene calls are TRBV6-5 and TRBJ2-5, with 10 bases lining up with TRBD2. This CDR3 is built from 18 residues. Germline V CDR1 and CDR2: MNHEY, SVGAGI. V gave up 2 bases and J gave up 2 bases; unmatched junction bases: 11. The CDR3 nucleotides are TGTGCCAGCAGTTACCGTTTGTCTAGCGGGGGTTCACAAGAGACCCAGTACTTC. It is translated as CASSYRLSSGGSQETQYF.

The V call is TRBV20-1, the J call TRBJ2-7, with 7 bases fitting TRBD2. With 1 base clipped from V and 5 bases from J, the junction kept 11 bases outside the gene matches. The CDR3 spans 15 residues. The germline V gene has CDR1 DFQATT and CDR2 SNEGSKA (reference sequence). DNA for the CDR3: TGCAGTGCTAGAGTCCACCGCGTGGGAGGGCACGAGCAGTACTTC. It translates to CSARVHRVGGHEQYF.

This clone was observed a single time. The chain couples TRBV30 to TRBJ1-5; TRBD1 might be the D (6 bases). CDR1 is GTSNPN, CDR2 SVGIG, per germline (reference sequence). There are 13 residues in the CDR3. Trimming stripped 0 bases from V and 7 bases from J, with 10 bases between. CDR3 loop: CAWSVGGAQPQHF. Here the CDR3 DNA reads TGTGCCTGGAGTGTTGGGGGCGCCCAGCCCCAGCATTTT.

The CDR3 DNA follows: TGCAGTGCTAGAGATCGAAGACTAGCGGGATCCTACGAGCAGTACTTC. Its protein product is CSARDRRLAGSYEQYF. The chain uses TRBV20-1 and TRBJ2-7; the match to TRBD2 covers 11 bases. The CDR3 contains 16 residues. The trim removed 0 bases at V and 1 base at J, leaving 5 bases unmatched. Germline V CDR1 and CDR2: DFQATT, SNEGSKA (reference sequence).

This chain joins TRBV20-1 and TRBJ2-1; 9 bases agree with TRBD2. The germline V gene encodes CDR1 DFQATT and CDR2 SNEGSKA (reference sequence). CDR3 length: 14 residues. The V segment lost 2 bases and the J segment 7 bases; nucleotides outside the gene matches: 6. The CDR3 region is CSARRAGGVNEQFF. CDR3 coding DNA: TGCAGTGCTAGACGAGCGGGAGGCGTGAATGAGCAGTTCTTC.

In its sample, this clone was seen once. The CDR3 sequence is CASSSSPATGRNGELFF. The DNA of the CDR3 is TGTGCCAGCAGCTCATCCCCGGCTACAGGAAGGAACGGGGAGCTGTTTTTT. This sequence joins TRBV11-2 and TRBJ2-2, with D perhaps TRBD1 (5 bases). This CDR3 contains 17 residues. CDR1 is SGHAT, CDR2 FQNNGV, per germline. Between the trimmed V and J ends, which lost 4 bases and 7 bases, there was a span of 22 bases.

This clone was seen a handful of times. The junction and the germline gene differ at one end; a read error may be behind it. The rearrangement links TRBV7-2 to TRBJ1-2, with unresolved D. This CDR3 region has 11 residues. CDR1 is SGHTA and CDR2 is FQGNSA in the germline V gene. The DNA of the CDR3 is TGTGCCAGCAGCTTCATTCCCAGCTACCCCTTC. Its protein is CASSFIPSYPF.

V is TRBV2 and J is TRBJ1-5; D remains ambiguous. The germline CDR1 and CDR2 sequences are SNHLY and FYNNEI. The CDR3 totals 15 residues. Trimming left V 4 bases short and J 1 base short, with 11 bases between. The CDR3 is CASSGEGGSNQPQHF. The CDR3 DNA reads TGTGCCAGCAGTGGAGAAGGCGGGAGCAATCAGCCCCAGCATTTT.

J is TRBJ1-2 and V is TRBV28, with no clear D. CDR1 and CDR2 (germline): MDHEN, SYDVKM. CDR3 length: 13 residues. The V end was cut by 3 bases, the J end by 5 bases, with 10 bases between. The CDR3 here is CASSLKQLYGYTF. The DNA for the CDR3 is TGTGCCAGCAGTTTGAAACAGCTATATGGCTACACCTTC.

This clone appeared a few times. The chain employs TRBV28 and TRBJ2-1, with D possibly being TRBD2 (6 bases). Germline assignment: CDR1 MDHEN and CDR2 SYDVKM. The CDR3 covers 12 residues. V lost 5 bases to trimming and J lost 9 bases, with 11 bases between them. The CDR3 DNA reads as TGTGCCAGCAGTCCACTGGAGGGTGAGCAGTTCTTC. Translated: CASSPLEGEQFF.

V usage is TRBV28 and J usage is TRBJ2-3; 9 nucleotides agree with TRBD2. The CDR3 has 16 amino acids. The J segment lost 4 bases and the V segment lost 5 bases, leaving 10 bases of the junction unmatched. Germline assignment: CDR1 MDHEN and CDR2 SYDVKM. CDR3 protein: CASSRLAVPGPDTQYF. The CDR3 DNA sequence: TGTGCCAGCAGTAGACTAGCGGTCCCAGGCCCAGATACGCAGTATTTT.

This clone was observed a handful of times. V usage is TRBV24-1 and J usage is TRBJ2-3; tentative D call: TRBD1 (5 bases). Trimming pared 3 bases from V and 5 bases from J, leaving 14 bases between. In germline, CDR1 is KGHDR, CDR2 SFDVKD. CDR3 length: 15 amino acids. CDR3 residues: CATSDIGSQGDTQYF. CDR3 sequence (DNA): TGTGCCACCAGTGATATCGGGTCGCAGGGAGATACGCAGTATTTT.

For the CDR3, the DNA is TGTGCCAGCACTCGGGACAGGGTCTACGAGCAGTACTTC. Translation gives CASTRDRVYEQYF. The V call is TRBV18, the J call TRBJ2-7; 9 nucleotides agree with TRBD1. V lost 8 bases, J lost 3 bases, and 5 bases stayed unmatched. CDR3 length equals 13 residues. Germline V gene lookup returns CDR1 KGHSH and CDR2 LQKENI.

The V and J genes are TRBV12-3 or TRBV12-4 and TRBJ1-2; the D is unclear. V shed 4 bases and J shed 8 bases, with 11 bases lying between them. The CDR3 runs to 12 residues. The CDR3 sequence: CASSSLTWGYTF. CDR3 nucleotides: TGTGCCAGCAGTTCTCTGACTTGGGGCTACACCTTC.

J is TRBJ2-1 and V is TRBV7-1, with TRBD2 matching over 12 bases. TRBV7-1 falls under the ORF class, with uncertain function. After removal of 1 base from V and 0 bases from J, the junction contained 4 bases not matched to a gene. The CDR3 runs 18 residues. The CDR3 DNA is TGTGCCAGCAGCTCAGGACTAGCGGGAGTCAGCTCCTACAATGAGCAGTTCTTC. Its translation is CASSSGLAGVSSYNEQFF.

In this sample, this clone turned up once. The chain links TRBV7-2 to TRBJ2-5; D is possibly TRBD1 (6 bases). This CDR3 spans 14 amino acids. Germline V gives CDR1 SGHTA, CDR2 FQGNSA. Trimming stripped 5 bases from V and 0 bases from J, with 10 bases between. The CDR3 region is CASSLRGNQETQYF. For the CDR3, the DNA is TGTGCCAGCAGCCTCAGGGGAAACCAAGAGACCCAGTACTTC.

There are a few counts of this clone. The rearrangement joins TRBV6-6 to TRBJ2-7, with a weak D call TRBD1 (6 bases). CDR1 is MNHNY, CDR2 SVGAGI, per germline (reference sequence). The CDR3 extends over 15 amino acids. V shed 0 bases and J shed 4 bases, with 13 bases lying between them. CDR3 sequence reads: CASSYSRTEVYEQYF. The DNA for the CDR3 is TGTGCCAGCAGTTACTCTCGGACAGAAGTATACGAGCAGTACTTC.

The sample holds a few counts of this clone. The genes are TRBV6-1 and TRBJ2-1; TRBD2 matches 10 bases. This CDR3 has 16 amino acids. Germline CDR1 reads MNHNS; CDR2 reads SASEGT. V shed 3 bases, J shed 7 bases, and the junction held 9 bases outside the gene matches. In DNA form, the CDR3 reads TGTGCCAGCAGTGATTTACTAGCGGGATTACCAAATGAGCAGTTCTTC. Protein: CASSDLLAGLPNEQFF.